The clone carrying this T cell receptor beta chain was recorded many times. Its antigen is unidentified. Time point denoted: longitudinal time-point 2. In germline, CDR1 is MGHRA, CDR2 YSYEKL. Trimming took 0 bases from V and 3 from J; bases not matched to a gene: 10. The CDR3 covers 17 residues. The data derive from a study of neurological immune-mediated disorders. Study outcomes and limitations: The absence of shared CDR3 amino acid sequences among expanded clones across subjects suggests private repertoires in all groups.

Each TCR transcript was tagged with a 10-nucleotide random UMI during 5'RACE. TCRdb ran MiXCR on the 5' RACE reads and lists one entry per CDR3 protein. The sample shows 100,000 or so distinct CDR3 sequences, approximately 13% of them seen only once. V gene TRBV4-1 combines with J gene TRBJ2-5; 7 nucleotides align to TRBD2. This sequence was found in a female donor with HTLV-1-associated myelopathy (HAM/TSP). Source material: PBMCs. CDR3 in amino acids: CASSQDTIAGEKETQYF. In DNA form, the CDR3 reads TGCGCCAGCAGCCAAGATACAATAGCGGGTGAAAAAGAGACCCAGTACTTC.